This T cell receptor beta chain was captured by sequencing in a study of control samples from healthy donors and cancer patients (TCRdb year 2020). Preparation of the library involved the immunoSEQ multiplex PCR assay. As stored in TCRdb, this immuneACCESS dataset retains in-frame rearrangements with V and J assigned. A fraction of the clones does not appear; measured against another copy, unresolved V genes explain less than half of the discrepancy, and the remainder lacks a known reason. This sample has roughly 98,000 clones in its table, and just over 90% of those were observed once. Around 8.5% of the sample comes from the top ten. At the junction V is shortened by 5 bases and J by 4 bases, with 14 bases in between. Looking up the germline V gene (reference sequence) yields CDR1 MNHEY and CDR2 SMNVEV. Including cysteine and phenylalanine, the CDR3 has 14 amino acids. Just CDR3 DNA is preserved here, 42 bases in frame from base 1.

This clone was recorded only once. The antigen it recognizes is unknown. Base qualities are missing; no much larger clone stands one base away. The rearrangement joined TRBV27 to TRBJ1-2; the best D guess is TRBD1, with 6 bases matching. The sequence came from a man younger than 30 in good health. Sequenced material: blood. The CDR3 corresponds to CASSPAGTIYGYTF. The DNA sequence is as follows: TGTGCCAGCAGTCCCGCCGGGACAATCTATGGCTACACCTTC.